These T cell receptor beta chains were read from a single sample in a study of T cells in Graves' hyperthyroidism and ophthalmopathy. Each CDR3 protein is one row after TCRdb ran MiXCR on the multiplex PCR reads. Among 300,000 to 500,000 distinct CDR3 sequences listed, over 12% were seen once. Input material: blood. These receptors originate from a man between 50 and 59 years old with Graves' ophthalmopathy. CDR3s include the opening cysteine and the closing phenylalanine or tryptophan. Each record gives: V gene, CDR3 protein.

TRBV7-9	CASSLEGRAGGYTF
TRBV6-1	CASGRGGGEQYF
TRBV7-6	CASSRQARQETQYF
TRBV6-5	CASSWSVLDNQPQHF
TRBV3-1	CASRDRGLGQPQHF
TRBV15	CATSRDVGTETQYF
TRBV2	CASNRLSTDTQYF
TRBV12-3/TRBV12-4	CASSIDRDQPQHF
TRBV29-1	CSVEGLAAVSDEQFF
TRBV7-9	CASSGWDRSYEQYF
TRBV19	CASSIDAVPYGYTF
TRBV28	CASSFGVANTGELFF
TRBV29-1	CSVEWTGGSYEQYF
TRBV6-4	CASSRRTSGGYNEQFF
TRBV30	CAWSPAVETQYF
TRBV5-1	CASSLATPATDTQYF
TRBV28	CASSPGGSNQPQHF
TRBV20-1	CSARDMDQELKQFF
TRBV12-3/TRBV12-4	CASSPGTGVQPQHF
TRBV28	CASSSPRGQETQYF
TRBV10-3	CAIRSGVSTDTQYF
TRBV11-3	CASSLIAGGAYTGELFF
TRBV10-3	CAISARGGEAKNIQYF
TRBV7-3	CASTRGAGVNAQYF
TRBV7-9	CASTPQSSGANVLTF
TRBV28	CASSLLDPSYNEQFF
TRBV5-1	CASSLPGPQGTGELFF
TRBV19	CASGRQGPQETQYF
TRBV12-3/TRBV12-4	CASSHSGGEQYF
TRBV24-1	CATSDFQRQETQYF
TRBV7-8	CASSLVLAGSTDTQYF
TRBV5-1	CASSLEGRVVTEAFF
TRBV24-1	CATSVILPSGANVLTF
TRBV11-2	CASSFDRGSQPQHF
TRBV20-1	CSARNVGDTQYF
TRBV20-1	CSARAPRGAYEQYF
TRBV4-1	CASSQTSGRYNEQYF
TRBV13	CASSSTIAGLVPDTQYF
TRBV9	CASSVGGGVVEQFF
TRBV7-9	CASRKGTLDTQYF
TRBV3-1	CASSQGLASNQPQHF
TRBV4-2	CASSLRRLVGVHTDTQYF
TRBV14	CASSQLPNEKLFF
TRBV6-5	CASSYSVSADIINSSYNEQFF
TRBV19	CASRGTGPDGYTF
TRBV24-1	CATSLAGGQHEQFF
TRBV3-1	CASSPRLVSEQFF
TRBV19	CASSINGYNEQFF
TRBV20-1	CSARDELAWYEQYF
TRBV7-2	CASSTNPYTEAFF
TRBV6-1	CASRFYRDPSYEQYF
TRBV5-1	CASGRTSTNEKLFF
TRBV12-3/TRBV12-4	CASSLTGTRNQPQHF
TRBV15	CATSLGAAQETQYF
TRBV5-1	CASSLALLNEQFF
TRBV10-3	CAISDNNSPLHF
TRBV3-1	CASSDSGVSSYNEQFF
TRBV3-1	CASSQSTSGFQETQYF
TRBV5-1	CASSLLGERAYNEQFF